This entry describes one T cell receptor beta chain. No antigen is known for it. This sample was taken from a study of T cell responses to AZD1222 COVID-19 vaccine. Broader study findings: Spike-specific TCR breadth and depth both grew after two AZD1222 doses.

Clones were sequenced by immunoSEQ multiplex PCR, and TCRdb holds only the in-frame ones, with some missing. The sample lists some 150,000 clones, roughly 90% occurring once. V was shortened by 1 base and J by 7 bases, with 10 bases between the two germline ends. Germline V gene data show CDR1 as MGHRA and CDR2 as YSYEKL. This CDR3 has 14 amino acids. V usage is TRBV4-1 and J usage is TRBJ1-4; D is perhaps TRBD1 (5 bases). The clonotype was recovered from an adult in good health. This material consisted of peripheral blood, taken on day 0 of AZD1222 vaccination. CDR3 region: CASSQGGAGEKLFF. The DNA for the CDR3 is TGCGCCAGCAGCCAAGGGGGCGCAGGTGAAAAACTGTTTTTT.